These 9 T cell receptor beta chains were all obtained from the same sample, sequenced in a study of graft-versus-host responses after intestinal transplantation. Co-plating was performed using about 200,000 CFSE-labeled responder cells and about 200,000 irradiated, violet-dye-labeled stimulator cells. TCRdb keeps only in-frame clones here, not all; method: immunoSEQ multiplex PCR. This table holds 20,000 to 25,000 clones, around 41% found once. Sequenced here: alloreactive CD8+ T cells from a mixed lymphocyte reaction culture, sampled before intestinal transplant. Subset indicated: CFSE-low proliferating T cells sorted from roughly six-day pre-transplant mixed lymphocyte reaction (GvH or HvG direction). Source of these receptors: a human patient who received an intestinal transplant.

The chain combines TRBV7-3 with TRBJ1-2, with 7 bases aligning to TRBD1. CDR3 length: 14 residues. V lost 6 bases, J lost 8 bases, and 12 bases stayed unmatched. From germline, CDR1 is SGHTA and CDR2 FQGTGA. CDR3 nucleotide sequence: TGTGCCAGCAGACCCGGGACAGTCAGGGGAGGCTACACCTTC. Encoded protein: CASRPGTVRGGYTF.

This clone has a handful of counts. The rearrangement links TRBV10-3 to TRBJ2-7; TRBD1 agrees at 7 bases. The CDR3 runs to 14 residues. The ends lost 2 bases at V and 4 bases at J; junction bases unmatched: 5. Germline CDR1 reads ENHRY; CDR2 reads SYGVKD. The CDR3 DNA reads TGTGCCATCAGTGAGCGACAGGGTACGTACGAGCAGTACTTC. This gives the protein CAISERQGTYEQYF.

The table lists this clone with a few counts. The chain's CDR3 is CASSPRDNSYEQYF. The CDR3 nucleotides read TGTGCCAGCAGCCCCCGGGACAACTCCTACGAGCAGTACTTC. The chain carries TRBV7-3 and TRBJ2-7; D perhaps matches TRBD1 (6 bases). The V end was cut by 5 bases, the J end by 0 bases, with 11 bases between. The CDR3 length is 14 residues. Per the germline V gene, CDR1 is SGHTA and CDR2 is FQGTGA.

For the CDR3, the DNA is TGTGCCAGCAGGAACGGCATAGCCAGTGAAAAACTGTTTTTT. It specifies CASRNGIASEKLFF. V usage is TRBV6-5 and J usage is TRBJ1-4; D gene ambiguous. Per germline, CDR1 MNHEY and CDR2 SVGAGI. V was pared by 6 bases and J by 7 bases, with 15 bases between. CDR3 length equals 14 residues.

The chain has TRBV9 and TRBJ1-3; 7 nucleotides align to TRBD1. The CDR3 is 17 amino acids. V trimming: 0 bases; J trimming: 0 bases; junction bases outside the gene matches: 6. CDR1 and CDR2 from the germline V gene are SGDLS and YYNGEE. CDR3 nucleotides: TGTGCCAGCAGCGTAGGGTTTCAGGGGGTCTCTGGAAACACCATATATTTT. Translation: CASSVGFQGVSGNTIYF.

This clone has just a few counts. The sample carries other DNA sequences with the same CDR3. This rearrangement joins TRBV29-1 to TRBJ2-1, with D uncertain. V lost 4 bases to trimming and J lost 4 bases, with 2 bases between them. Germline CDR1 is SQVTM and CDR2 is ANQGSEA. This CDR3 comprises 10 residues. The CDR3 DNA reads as TGCAGCGTTGGGTACAATGAGCAGTTCTTC. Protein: CSVGYNEQFF.

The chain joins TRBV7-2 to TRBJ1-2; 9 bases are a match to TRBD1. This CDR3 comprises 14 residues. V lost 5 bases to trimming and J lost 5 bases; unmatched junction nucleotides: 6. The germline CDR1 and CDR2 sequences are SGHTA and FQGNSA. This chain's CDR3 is CASSPTDRGYGYTF. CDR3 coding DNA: TGTGCCAGCAGCCCAACGGACAGGGGATATGGCTACACCTTC.

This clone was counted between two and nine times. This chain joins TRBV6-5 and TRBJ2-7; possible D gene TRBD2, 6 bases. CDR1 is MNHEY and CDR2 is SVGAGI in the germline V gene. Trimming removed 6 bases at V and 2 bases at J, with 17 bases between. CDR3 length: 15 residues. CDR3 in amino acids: CASRKTGTPPYEQYF. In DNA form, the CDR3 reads TGTGCCAGCAGAAAAACCGGGACTCCCCCCTACGAGCAGTACTTC.

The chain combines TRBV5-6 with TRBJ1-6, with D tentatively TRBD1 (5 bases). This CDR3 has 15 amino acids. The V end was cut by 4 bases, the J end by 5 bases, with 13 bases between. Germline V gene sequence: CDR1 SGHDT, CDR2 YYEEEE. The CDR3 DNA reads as TGTGCCAGCAGCCCCAGCAGGGCGAATAATTCACCCCTCCACTTT. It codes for CASSPSRANNSPLHF.